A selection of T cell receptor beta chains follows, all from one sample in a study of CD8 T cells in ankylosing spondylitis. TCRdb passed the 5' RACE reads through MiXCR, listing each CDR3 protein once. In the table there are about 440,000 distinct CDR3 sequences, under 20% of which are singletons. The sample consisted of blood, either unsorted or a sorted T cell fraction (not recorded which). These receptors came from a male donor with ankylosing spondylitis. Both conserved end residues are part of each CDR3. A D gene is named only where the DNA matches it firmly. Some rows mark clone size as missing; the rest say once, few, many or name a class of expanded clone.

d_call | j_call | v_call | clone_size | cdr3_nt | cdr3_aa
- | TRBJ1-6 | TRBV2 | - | TGTGCCAGCAGTGAGGGGTATTCACCCCTCCACTTT | CASSEGYSPLHF
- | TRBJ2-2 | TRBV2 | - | TGTGCCAGCAGTATAGACGAGGTTGCCGGGGAGCTGTTTTTT | CASSIDEVAGELFF
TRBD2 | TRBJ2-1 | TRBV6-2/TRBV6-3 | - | TGTGCCAGCAGCCTCTCGGCCGGCGGGAGGGCTCACAATGAGCAGTTCTTC | CASSLSAGGRAHNEQFF
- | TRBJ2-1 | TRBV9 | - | TGTGCCAGCAGCCCCCACCCAGTTGGGAGGATGAATGAGCAGTTCTTC | CASSPHPVGRMNEQFF
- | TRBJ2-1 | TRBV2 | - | TGTGCCAGCAGTGAACTCCAGGGGGGTGGTGAGCAGTTCTTC | CASSELQGGGEQFF
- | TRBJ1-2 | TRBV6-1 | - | TGTGCCAGCTCAATCGGGGGAGGGAACTATGGCTACACCTTC | CASSIGGGNYGYTF
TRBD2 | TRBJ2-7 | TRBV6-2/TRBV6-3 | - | TGTGCCAGCAGTTACGATCCAATGATCGGGACTAGCGGGAGGGCCGGCGACGAGCAGTACTTC | CASSYDPMIGTSGRAGDEQYF
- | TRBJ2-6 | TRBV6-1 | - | TGTGCCAGCAACGCCCCTGACAACTCTGGGGCCAACGTCCTGACTTTC | CASNAPDNSGANVLTF
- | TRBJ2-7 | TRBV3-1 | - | TGTGCCAGCAGCCGGGGGGCCAGGGTCGACGAGCAGTACTTC | CASSRGARVDEQYF
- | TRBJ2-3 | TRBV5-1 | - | TGCGCCAGCAGCTTGGCGCCGGGCACAGATACGCAGTATTTT | CASSLAPGTDTQYF
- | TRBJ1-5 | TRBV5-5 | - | TGTGCCAGCAGCGGCGGGACACCCAATCAGCCCCAGCATTTT | CASSGGTPNQPQHF
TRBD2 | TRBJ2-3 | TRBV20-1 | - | TGCAGTGCTACGGGGGGGTCCTCAGGGGTACGAGATACGCAGTATTTT | CSATGGSSGVRDTQYF
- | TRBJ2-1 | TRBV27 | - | TGTGCCAGCAGTTCCCTAACGACACTCTCGAGCTCCTACAATGAGCAGTTCTTC | CASSSLTTLSSSYNEQFF
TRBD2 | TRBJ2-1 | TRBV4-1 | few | TGCGCCAGCAGCCAGCGTGGACTAGCGGGAGAGGGTAGGAATGAGCAGTTCTTC | CASSQRGLAGEGRNEQFF
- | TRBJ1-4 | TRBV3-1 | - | TGTGCCAGCAGCCGGGGTGGAGAAAAACTGTTTTTT | CASSRGGEKLFF
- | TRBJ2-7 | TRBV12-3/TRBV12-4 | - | TGTGCCAGCAGTTTATCGCGGGAACCCAGCGAGCAGTACTTC | CASSLSREPSEQYF
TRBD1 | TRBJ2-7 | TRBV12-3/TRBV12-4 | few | TGTGCCAGCAGTTTATACGGGGACAGAAACTACGAGCAGTACTTC | CASSLYGDRNYEQYF
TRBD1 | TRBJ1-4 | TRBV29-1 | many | TGCAGCGCCTTGGCAGGGGGCGGTGAAAAACTGTTTTTT | CSALAGGGEKLFF
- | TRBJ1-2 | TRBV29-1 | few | TGCAGCGTGATCACAGGGTCTGCTAACTATGGCTACACCTTC | CSVITGSANYGYTF
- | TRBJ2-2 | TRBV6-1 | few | TGTGCCAGCAGAATTAGCCCCCCGGACACCGGGGAGCTGTTTTTT | CASRISPPDTGELFF
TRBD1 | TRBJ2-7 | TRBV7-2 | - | TGTGCCAGCAGCTTACAGGGGGCGTCGGGAGAGCAGTACTTC | CASSLQGASGEQYF
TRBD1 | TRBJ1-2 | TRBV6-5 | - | TGTGCCAGCAGTTCCAGGGGGGGCGGCTATGGCTACACCTTC | CASSSRGGGYGYTF
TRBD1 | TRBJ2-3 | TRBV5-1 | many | TGCGCCAGCAGCCCGACAGGGAAAGCAGATACGCAGTATTTT | CASSPTGKADTQYF
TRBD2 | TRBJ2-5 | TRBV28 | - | TGTGCCAGCAGTGCATGGACTAGCGGTCAAGAGACCCAGTACTTC | CASSAWTSGQETQYF
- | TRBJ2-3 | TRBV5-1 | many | TGCGCCAGCAGCTTGATGGGCGGCCCAGATACGCAGTATTTT | CASSLMGGPDTQYF
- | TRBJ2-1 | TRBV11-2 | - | TGTGCCAGCAGCTTGATCCAGGGTCGATCCTACAATGAGCAGTTCTTC | CASSLIQGRSYNEQFF
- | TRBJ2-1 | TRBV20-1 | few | TGCAGTGCTAGAGATCCGAGACCCTACAATGAGCAGTTCTTC | CSARDPRPYNEQFF
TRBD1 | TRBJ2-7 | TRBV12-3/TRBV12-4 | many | TGTGCCAGCAGTCCTTACAGGGGCAGCGAGCAGTACTTC | CASSPYRGSEQYF
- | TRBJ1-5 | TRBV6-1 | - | TGTGCCAGCAGTCCCAGGGCCAGATATAGCAATCAGCCCCAGCATTTT | CASSPRARYSNQPQHF
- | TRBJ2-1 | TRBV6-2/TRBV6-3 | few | TGTGCCAGCAGTTACTCGAGAGCTCTAGCCTACAATGAGCAGTTCTTC | CASSYSRALAYNEQFF
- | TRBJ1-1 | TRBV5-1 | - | TGCGCCAGCAGCTTGGCCCCTACAGGCTCCACTGAAGCTTTCTTT | CASSLAPTGSTEAFF
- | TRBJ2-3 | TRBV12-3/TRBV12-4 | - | TGTGCCAGCAGTCAGGAGGATACGCAGTATTTT | CASSQEDTQYF
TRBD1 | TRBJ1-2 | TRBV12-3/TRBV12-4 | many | TGTGCCAGCAGTTTAAAGCTACAGGGGGCGTATGGCTACACCTTC | CASSLKLQGAYGYTF
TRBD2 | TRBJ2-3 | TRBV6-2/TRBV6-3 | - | TGTGCCAGCAGTTACGGAGCGGGAGGGACAGATACGCAGTATTTT | CASSYGAGGTDTQYF
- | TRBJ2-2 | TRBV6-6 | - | TGTGCCAGCAGTTACTCGAATGGGGAGCTGTTTTTT | CASSYSNGELFF
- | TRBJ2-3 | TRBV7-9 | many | TGTGCCAGCAGCCCGCGGGGCCCAGATACGCAGTATTTT | CASSPRGPDTQYF
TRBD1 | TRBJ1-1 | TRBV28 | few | TGTGCCAGCAGTATCAACAGGGGACCCACTGAAGCTTTCTTT | CASSINRGPTEAFF
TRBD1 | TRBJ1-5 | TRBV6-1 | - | TGTGCCAGCAGTGAAACAGGGGTTCAGCCCCAGCATTTT | CASSETGVQPQHF
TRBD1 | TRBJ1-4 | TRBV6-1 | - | TGTGCCAGCAGTGACATGTCAGGGGGGAATGAAAAACTGTTTTTT | CASSDMSGGNEKLFF
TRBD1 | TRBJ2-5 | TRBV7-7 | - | TGTGCTAGCAGCCCCCTGGACAGGAAACAAGAGACCCAGTACTTC | CASSPLDRKQETQYF